The present entry profiles one T cell receptor (beta chain) with its context. Its specificity is not known. The record originates from a study of PD-1 blockade in classical Hodgkin lymphoma. Study results and limitations: Unlike CD8+ TCR diversity, which did not rise significantly by C4D1, CD4+ TCR diversity did. Before treatment, complete responders showed about the same diversity as newly diagnosed patients.

Time point indicated: cycle 4 day 1 (C4D1), after 6 weeks of nivolumab. After autologous stem cell transplantation all patients relapsed, and prior brentuximab vedotin exposure differed between cohorts. Complete response, partial response or progressive disease made up the best responses. Method: immunoSEQ multiplex PCR; TCRdb's copy keeps in-frame clones and lacks some. The sample records about 19,000 clones, 76% being singletons. This CDR3 has 10 amino acids. From germline, CDR1 is MNHNY and CDR2 SVGAGI (reference sequence). V was pared by 8 bases and J by 5 bases, with 4 bases between. This sequence was found in a human donor with classical Hodgkin lymphoma. This sequence joins TRBV6-6 and TRBJ2-1; D not certain. This sample comprised peripheral blood mononuclear cells (PBMCs), obtained before the fourth cycle of nivolumab. The CDR3 sequence is CASRNNEQFF. In DNA form, the CDR3 reads TGTGCCAGCCGCAACAATGAGCAGTTCTTC.